The 32 T cell receptor beta chains listed next were all sequenced from one sample in a study of identifying expanded T cells in peripheral blood. Profiled with immunoSEQ multiplex PCR; TCRdb holds only in-frame clones, not every one. Of tens of thousands of clones in the sample, 70% to 90% were seen once. What was sequenced was blood. The receptors shown here come from a person aged 18 to 75 in good health.

The rearrangement uses TRBV19 and TRBJ2-3; TRBD2 agrees at 9 bases. V dropped 4 bases and J dropped 1; count of bases not matched to a gene: 9. In germline, CDR1 is LNHDA, CDR2 SQIVND (reference sequence). The CDR3 is 17 residues long. The CDR3 DNA reads TGTGCCAGTAGTAGTCGGGGGACTAGCACACGCACAGATACGCAGTATTTT. The encoded protein is CASSSRGTSTRTDTQYF.

This clone was seen a few times. V and J are TRBV19 and TRBJ1-1, with D perhaps matching TRBD1 (6 bases). Deletions cut 5 bases from V and 1 base from J, with 20 bases between. The CDR3 is 17 residues long. From germline, CDR1 is LNHDA and CDR2 SQIVND (reference sequence). The chain's CDR3 is CASSGGRRRKENTEAFF. CDR3 coding DNA: TGTGCCAGTAGTGGGGGCCGTCGTCGGAAGGAGAACACTGAAGCTTTCTTT.

The V and J genes are TRBV27 and TRBJ2-5; D gene unclear. The CDR3 consists of 15 residues. The germline V gene has CDR1 MNHEY and CDR2 SMNVEV (reference sequence). V was cut by 3 bases and J by 5 bases, with 16 bases left in between. CDR3 nucleotide sequence: TGTGCCAGCAGTTTTGGACCCGGCAGGCTGGAGACCCAGTACTTC. As protein: CASSFGPGRLETQYF.

DNA of the CDR3: TGTGCCAGCAGCTCAATCGGGGGGAGAGTCATGAACACTGAAGCTTTCTTT. The encoded protein is CASSSIGGRVMNTEAFF. The rearrangement joins TRBV7-8 to TRBJ1-1; D is perhaps TRBD1 (5 bases). V dropped 4 bases and J dropped 0 bases, with 18 bases sitting between them. The CDR3 has 17 residues. CDR1 is SGHVS and CDR2 is FQNEAQ in the germline V gene.

DNA for the CDR3: TGCGCCAGCAGCCCCTTTGGCGAGTATACGCAGTATTTT. Translating it yields CASSPFGEYTQYF. The genes are TRBV5-1 and TRBJ2-3, with D uncertain. The length of the CDR3 is 13 residues. Trimming removed 4 bases from V and 7 bases from J, with 13 bases in between. Per germline, CDR1 SGHRS and CDR2 YFSETQ. Drawing the rest from reference TRBV5-1 and TRBJ2-3, the complete variable domain is KAGVTQTPRYLIKTRGQQVTLSCSPISGHRSVSWYQQTPGQGLQFLFEYFSETQRNKGNFPGRFSGRQFSNSRSEMNVSTLELGDSALYLCASSPFGEYTQYFGPGTRLTVL.

The chain combines TRBV9 with TRBJ2-3; 8 bases agree with TRBD2. CDR1 and CDR2 from the germline V gene are SGDLS and YYNGEE. The CDR3 sequence is 15 residues long. The V gene end was trimmed by 4 bases and the J gene end by 4 bases; junction bases not matched to a gene: 8. CDR3 loop: CASSLKSGRSDTQYF. DNA of the CDR3: TGTGCCAGCAGCCTGAAGAGCGGGAGATCAGATACGCAGTATTTT.

This clone was detected once. V is TRBV21-1 and J is TRBJ1-2. TRBV21-1 corresponds to a pseudogene. The CDR3 runs to 16 residues. CDR3 nucleotides: TGTGCCAGCAGCCAAGAGCACCGTGAGGGAGTCTATGGCTACACCTTC. Its protein product is CASSQEHREGVYGYTF.

The J gene is TRBJ1-5, the V gene TRBV6-1; D remains unclear. Germline CDR1 is MNHNS and CDR2 is SASEGT. Trimming stripped 6 bases from V and 6 bases from J, with 15 bases between. The CDR3 has 14 residues. CDR3 DNA: TGTGCCAGCAGGTTATGGGGTTTCGGTCAGCCCCAGCATTTT. This sequence encodes CASRLWGFGQPQHF.

V gene TRBV9 combines with J gene TRBJ2-1; 8 nucleotides line up with TRBD2. Per the germline V gene, CDR1 is SGDLS and CDR2 is YYNGEE. CDR3 length: 14 residues. Unmatched junction bases numbered 3, after V lost 6 bases and J lost 1 base. Here the CDR3 DNA reads TGTGCCAGCAACGGGGGGGCTTCCTACAATGAGCAGTTCTTC. Residues: CASNGGASYNEQFF.

As DNA, the CDR3 is TGTGCCAGTAGTATTACAGCGGGGGGATTAGGGAATGAGCAGTTCTTC. Its translation: CASSITAGGLGNEQFF. This chain connects TRBV19 to TRBJ2-1; TRBD2 aligns across 9 bases. The CDR3 spans 16 residues. The junction had 10 bases not matched to a gene; V was cut back by 3 bases and J by 7 bases. The V gene's germline CDR1 is LNHDA and CDR2 SQIVND (reference sequence).

The V and J genes are TRBV30 and TRBJ2-3, with 9 bases aligning to TRBD2. The length of the CDR3 is 16 residues. V was pared by 4 bases and J by 2 bases, with 10 bases of the junction left unmatched. Germline V gene data show CDR1 as GTSNPN and CDR2 as SVGIG (reference sequence). The CDR3 protein is CAWTAGGPSPTDTQYF. DNA of the CDR3: TGTGCCTGGACCGCGGGAGGGCCTTCGCCCACAGATACGCAGTATTTT.

V gene TRBV19 combines with J gene TRBJ1-5; D unresolved. The CDR3 covers 14 residues. Germline V gene lookup returns CDR1 LNHDA and CDR2 SQIVND (reference sequence). V dropped 6 bases and J dropped 4 bases, with 13 bases sitting between them. CDR3 in amino acids: CASSQDGSNQPQHF. The CDR3 bases are TGTGCCAGTAGCCAGGACGGATCAAATCAGCCCCAGCATTTT.

The genes are TRBV6-6 and TRBJ1-5; maybe TRBD1 (6 bases). CDR1 is MNHNY, CDR2 SVGAGI, per germline (reference sequence). V lost 6 bases, J lost 1 base, and 16 bases lay in between. The CDR3 is 16 residues long. CDR3 residues: CASSLPGGRSNQPQHF. DNA for the CDR3: TGTGCCAGCAGCCTCCCCGGGGGGCGGAGCAATCAGCCCCAGCATTTT.

The J gene is TRBJ1-1, the V gene TRBV6-6; no reliable D call. V dropped 7 bases and J dropped 1 base, with 7 bases sitting between them. This CDR3 is built from 12 residues. Per the germline V gene, CDR1 is MNHNY and CDR2 is SVGAGI (reference sequence). DNA for the CDR3: TGTGCCAGCATGGGGTCGAACACTGAAGCTTTCTTT. It yields the protein CASMGSNTEAFF.

This clone was seen just once. The gene calls are TRBV11-3 and TRBJ2-7; no clear D gene. Trimming removed 5 bases at V and 0 bases at J, with 5 bases between. The CDR3 has 12 residues. Germline CDR1 reads SGHNT; CDR2 reads YENEEA. CDR3 loop: CASSQVSYEQYF. CDR3 in DNA: TGTGCCAGCAGCCAGGTCTCCTACGAGCAGTACTTC.

The chain links TRBV7-2 to TRBJ2-1, with 14 bases lining up with TRBD2. The ends lost 5 bases at V and 9 bases at J; junction bases unmatched: 6. Per germline, CDR1 SGHTA and CDR2 FQGNSA. This CDR3 is built from 15 residues. CDR3 amino acids: CASSQGLAGAREQFF. The DNA for the CDR3 is TGTGCCAGCAGCCAGGGACTAGCGGGAGCCCGTGAGCAGTTCTTC.

This chain connects TRBV4-1 to TRBJ1-2; the D gene is possibly TRBD1 (5 bases). CDR1 is MGHRA, CDR2 YSYEKL, per germline. V was cut by 5 bases and J by 8 bases, with 24 bases left in between. The CDR3 covers 16 residues. In DNA, the CDR3 is TGCGCCAGCAGCTTAATGCCCGGGACCCACCAAAACGGCTACACCTTC. As protein: CASSLMPGTHQNGYTF.

This chain connects TRBV4-2 to TRBJ2-1; 7 bases are a match to TRBD2. Germline CDR1 and CDR2: LGHNA and YNFKEQ. Germline trimming cut 6 bases from V and 7 bases from J; bases unmatched to any gene: 12. The CDR3 runs 15 residues. In DNA, the CDR3 is TGTGCCAGCAGTCCAGCGGGACGGTCGTCGAATGAGCAGTTCTTC. This gives the protein CASSPAGRSSNEQFF.

A single count supports this clone. CDR3 region: CASSDLQGMNTEAFF. In nucleotides, the CDR3 is TGCGCCAGCAGCGATCTACAGGGTATGAACACTGAAGCTTTCTTT. This chain uses TRBV5-1 with TRBJ1-1; D is possibly TRBD1 (6 bases). From germline, CDR1 is SGHRS and CDR2 YFSETQ. Trimming cost V 4 bases and J 0 bases, with 13 bases left between them. This CDR3 contains 15 residues.

This chain connects TRBV5-4 to TRBJ2-3; 7 bases match TRBD1. From germline, CDR1 is SGHNT and CDR2 YYREEE (reference sequence). The CDR3 length is 15 residues. J gave up 1 base and V 3 bases, and 5 bases lay outside the gene matches. The CDR3 is CASSSPDRGTDTQYF. The CDR3 DNA is TGTGCCAGCAGCTCCCCCGACAGGGGCACAGATACGCAGTATTTT.

The chain combines TRBV5-8 with TRBJ2-3; D remains ambiguous. Germline lookup yields CDR1 SGHTS and CDR2 YDEGEE. The CDR3 is made up of 14 amino acids. Trimming removed 1 base from V and 0 bases from J, with 6 bases in between. CDR3 nucleotides: TGTGCCAGCAGCTTGCGGTCTAGCACAGATACGCAGTATTTT. This gives the protein CASSLRSSTDTQYF.

The sample holds a few counts of this clone. The chain couples TRBV7-8 to TRBJ1-5; D is perhaps TRBD1 (5 bases). This CDR3 comprises 14 residues. The germline gives CDR1 SGHVS, CDR2 FQNEAQ. Trimming shortened V by 1 base and J by 1 base, and 5 bases separated the two germline ends. Here the CDR3 DNA reads TGTGCCAGCAGCTTAGGACAGAGCAATCAGCCCCAGCATTTT. Protein: CASSLGQSNQPQHF.

This chain connects TRBV30 to TRBJ2-5; TRBD2 matches 12 bases. Trimming cost V 8 bases and J 2 bases; bases outside gene matches: 6. The CDR3 is 14 residues long. Germline CDR1 GTSNPN, CDR2 SVGIG (reference sequence). Written as DNA, the CDR3 is TGTGCCGGAGGGACTAGCGGGCCTCAAGAGACCCAGTACTTC. This codes for CAGGTSGPQETQYF.

J is TRBJ2-2 and V is TRBV5-1; 8 nucleotides agree with TRBD2. CDR1 and CDR2 (germline): SGHRS, YFSETQ. The CDR3 loop spans 16 amino acids. The junction had 4 bases not matched to a gene; V was cut back by 3 bases and J by 0 bases. For the CDR3, the DNA is TGCGCCAGCAGCTCCCGCGGGGGGACGAACACCGGGGAGCTGTTTTTT. It translates to CASSSRGGTNTGELFF. The complete variable domain, with remaining parts taken from reference TRBV5-1 and TRBJ2-2, reads KAGVTQTPRYLIKTRGQQVTLSCSPISGHRSVSWYQQTPGQGLQFLFEYFSETQRNKGNFPGRFSGRQFSNSRSEMNVSTLELGDSALYLCASSSRGGTNTGELFFGEGSRLTVL.

The chain employs TRBV5-1 and TRBJ2-7, with 8 bases that match TRBD1. The V and J ends lost 5 bases and 2 bases, in that order; junction bases with no gene match: 9. There are 15 residues in the CDR3. Per the germline V gene, CDR1 is SGHRS and CDR2 is YFSETQ. The CDR3 loop reads CASSPHDRGTYEQYF. As DNA, the CDR3 is TGCGCCAGCAGTCCCCACGACAGGGGCACCTACGAGCAGTACTTC.

The CDR3 nucleotides are TGTGCCAGCAGCCGAGTCCGGGACTTCTCCTACGAGCAGTACTTC. Protein product: CASSRVRDFSYEQYF. This chain joins TRBV6-1 and TRBJ2-7; possible D gene TRBD2, 6 bases. This CDR3 is built from 15 residues. Trimming removed 6 bases at V and 0 bases at J, with 15 bases between. Germline V gene lookup returns CDR1 MNHNS and CDR2 SASEGT.

The chain combines TRBV30 with TRBJ1-1, with D possibly matching TRBD1 (6 bases). Trimming took 0 bases from V and 0 from J, leaving 8 bases between them. CDR1 is GTSNPN, CDR2 SVGIG, per germline (reference sequence). This CDR3 has 14 amino acids. Written as DNA, the CDR3 is TGTGCCTGGAGTGTAGGGGGGCTGAACACTGAAGCTTTCTTT. Translation gives CAWSVGGLNTEAFF.

V usage is TRBV15 and J usage is TRBJ2-5, with 9 bases aligning to TRBD2. Germline V gene data show CDR1 as LNHNV and CDR2 as YYDKDF (reference sequence). CDR3 length equals 15 residues. V lost 1 base and J lost 5; bases outside the gene matches: 5. CDR3 loop: CATSRAGTSLETQYF. For the CDR3, the DNA is TGTGCCACCAGCAGAGCGGGGACTAGCTTGGAGACCCAGTACTTC.

The chain joins TRBV9 to TRBJ2-7, with 10 positions matching TRBD1. The germline CDR1 and CDR2 sequences are SGDLS and YYNGEE. V trimming: 5 bases; J trimming: 3 bases; junction bases outside the gene matches: 5. The CDR3 runs to 14 residues. This CDR3 is CASSSTGGIYEQYF. The CDR3 DNA reads TGTGCCAGCAGTTCGACAGGGGGCATCTACGAGCAGTACTTC.

V gene TRBV6-5 combines with J gene TRBJ2-7; D call uncertain. Looked up from germline, CDR1 is MNHEY and CDR2 is SVGAGI. The ends were cut back, 6 bases at V and 2 bases at J, with 14 bases in the middle. The CDR3 sequence is 14 residues long. This CDR3 is CASRALVGPYEQYF. The CDR3 DNA is TGTGCCAGCAGGGCCTTGGTGGGTCCCTACGAGCAGTACTTC.

The V and J genes are TRBV27 and TRBJ1-1; D call uncertain. Per germline, CDR1 MNHEY and CDR2 SMNVEV (reference sequence). V lost 1 base and J 4 bases, leaving 10 bases between the germline ends. CDR3 size: 14 residues. CDR3 in amino acids: CASSLWPSGTEAFF. The DNA for the CDR3 is TGTGCCAGCAGTTTATGGCCGAGCGGCACTGAAGCTTTCTTT.

V usage is TRBV2 and J usage is TRBJ2-7; D is perhaps TRBD1 (6 bases). The CDR3 is 13 amino acids. CDR1 SNHLY and CDR2 FYNNEI come from the germline V gene. V was clipped by 2 bases and J by 5 bases, with 10 bases between them. The CDR3 sequence: CASSEFRGNEQYF. The CDR3 bases are TGTGCCAGCAGTGAATTTAGGGGGAACGAGCAGTACTTC.